This TCR beta chain was captured by sequencing in a study of CD8+ T cells in alopecia areata. Germline CDR1 GTSNPN, CDR2 SVGIG (reference sequence). Trimming removed 3 bases at V and 9 bases at J, with 9 bases between. This CDR3 is built from 12 residues. Once RNA had been extracted, it was reverse transcribed into cDNA to act as the sequencing template. TCRdb's table, derived via immunoSEQ multiplex PCR, lists solely in-frame clones and lacks some. The sample has hundreds of thousands of clones, 55% to 70% seen once. Treatment given: oral pan-JAK inhibitor, 5-10 mg twice daily. As part of sample collection, lesional scalp punch biopsies and peripheral blood were taken from alopecia areata patients.

V usage is TRBV30 and J usage is TRBJ1-6; maybe TRBD1 (5 bases). This TCR was recovered from a human donor with alopecia areata. The sample in question was CD4+ T cells sorted from blood, obtained at week 24, from a patient treated with tofacitinib. CDR3 sequence (DNA): TGTGCCTGGAGGGGCGACAGTTCACCCCTCCACTTT. This encodes CAWRGDSSPLHF.